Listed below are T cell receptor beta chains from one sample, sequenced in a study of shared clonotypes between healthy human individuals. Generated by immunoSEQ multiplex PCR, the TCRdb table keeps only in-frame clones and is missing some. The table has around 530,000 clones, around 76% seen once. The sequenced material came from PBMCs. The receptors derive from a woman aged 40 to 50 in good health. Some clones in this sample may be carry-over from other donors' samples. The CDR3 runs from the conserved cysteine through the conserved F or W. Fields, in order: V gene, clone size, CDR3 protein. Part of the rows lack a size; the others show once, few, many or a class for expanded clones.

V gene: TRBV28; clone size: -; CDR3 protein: CASSNRDVYGYTF
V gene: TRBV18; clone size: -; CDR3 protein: CASSRGGQEDTQYF
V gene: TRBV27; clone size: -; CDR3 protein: CATRPGLASDEQYF
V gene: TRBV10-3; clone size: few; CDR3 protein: CAISALGGGSTGELFF
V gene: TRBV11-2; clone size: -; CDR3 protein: CASSLGGDRTLEKLFF
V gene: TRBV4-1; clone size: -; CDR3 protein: CASSQDGLAGGPKNIQYF
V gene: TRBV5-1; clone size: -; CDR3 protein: CASSLRPSSYNEQFF
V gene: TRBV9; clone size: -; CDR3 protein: CASSVGLVVRAYNEQFF
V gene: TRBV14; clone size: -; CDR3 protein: CASSPHSGTGGSGQYF
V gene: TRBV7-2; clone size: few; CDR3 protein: CASSLAEGNYGYTF
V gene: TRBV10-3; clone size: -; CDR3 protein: CAIKPPKIRIHKNIQYF
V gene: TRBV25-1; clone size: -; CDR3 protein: CASGLAGGGNEQFF
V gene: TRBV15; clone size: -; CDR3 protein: CATSSGGLAGWEEQFF
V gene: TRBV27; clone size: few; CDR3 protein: CASSLVPGIGGEQYF
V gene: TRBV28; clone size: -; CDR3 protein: CASSSPFRVSGNTIYF
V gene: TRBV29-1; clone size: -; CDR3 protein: CSVEEGQGGTIYF
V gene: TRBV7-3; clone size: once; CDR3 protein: CASSLNGGDTDTQYF
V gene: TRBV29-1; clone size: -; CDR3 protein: CSVVTLPTGTQYF
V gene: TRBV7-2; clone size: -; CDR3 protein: CASSFSRGTGELFF
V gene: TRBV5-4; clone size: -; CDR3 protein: CASSSGGGNSYNEQFF
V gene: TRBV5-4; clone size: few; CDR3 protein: CASSLAPGRGNEQYF
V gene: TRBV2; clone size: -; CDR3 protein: CASTGLSNQPQHF
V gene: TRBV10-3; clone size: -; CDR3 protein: CAISESGRPQETQYF
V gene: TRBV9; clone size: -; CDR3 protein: CASSLASGRANEQFF
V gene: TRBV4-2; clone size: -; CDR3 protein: CASSQDGGTVNTF
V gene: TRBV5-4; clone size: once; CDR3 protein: CASSLGDRVAYEQYF
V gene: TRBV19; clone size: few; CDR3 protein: CASRPGTTYEQYF
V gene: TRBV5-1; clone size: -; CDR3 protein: CASSLIGDPLFNYGYTF
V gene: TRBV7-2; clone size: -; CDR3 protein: CASSPLGVGLRRELFF
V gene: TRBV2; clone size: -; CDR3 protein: CASSGTSLTGELFF
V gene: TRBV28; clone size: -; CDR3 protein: CASESADSSYEQYF
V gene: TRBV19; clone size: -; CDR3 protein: CASSKYSGTSGSYEQYF
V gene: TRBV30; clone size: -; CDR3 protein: CAWSKSRASYNEQFF
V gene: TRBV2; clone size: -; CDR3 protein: CASSETSTDTQYF
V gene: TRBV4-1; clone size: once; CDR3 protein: CASSQDSAGVGYGYTF
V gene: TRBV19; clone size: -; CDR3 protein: CASRTTGVGEEKLFF
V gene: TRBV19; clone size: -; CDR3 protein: CASSISEVRYGYTF
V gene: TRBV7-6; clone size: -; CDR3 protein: CASSLTSGAYEQYF
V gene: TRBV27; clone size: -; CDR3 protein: CAALGANSYEQYF
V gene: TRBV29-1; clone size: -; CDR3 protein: CSVGAQGVGYGYTF
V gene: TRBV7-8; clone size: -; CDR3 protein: CASSPPGRLNEKLFF
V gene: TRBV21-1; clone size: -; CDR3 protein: CASSRDSHLNTF
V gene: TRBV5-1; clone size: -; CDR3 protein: CASSLGGVFDTQYF
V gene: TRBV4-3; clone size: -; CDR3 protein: CASSLGWGLAGEETQYF
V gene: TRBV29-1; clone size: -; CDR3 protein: CSVAVQGTNEKLFF
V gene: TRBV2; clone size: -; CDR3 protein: CASRKGRGYEKLFF
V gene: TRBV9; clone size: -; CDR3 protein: CASSVAPLAGGNEQFF
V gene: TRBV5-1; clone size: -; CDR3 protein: CASSSAISNTGELFF
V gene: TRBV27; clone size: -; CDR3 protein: CASNRGLAGWNEQFF
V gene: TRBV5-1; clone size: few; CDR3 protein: CASSWASGEGETQYF
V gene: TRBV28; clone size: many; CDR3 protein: CASSGTGESQPQHF
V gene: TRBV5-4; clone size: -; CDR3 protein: CASSLDRTTNTGELFF
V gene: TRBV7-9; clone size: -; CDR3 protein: CASSPKGGALQETQYF
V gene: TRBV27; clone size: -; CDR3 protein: CAPGSRETQYF
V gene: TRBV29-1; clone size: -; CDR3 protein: CSARTSMGETQYF
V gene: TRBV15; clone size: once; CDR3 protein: CATSPRPSSYEQYF
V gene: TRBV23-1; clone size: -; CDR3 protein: CASSRNLSIRGWGDTEAFF
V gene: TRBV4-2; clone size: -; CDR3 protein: CASSQDLGQPYEQYF
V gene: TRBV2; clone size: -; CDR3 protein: CASSDRIPTLGGYTF